This TCR beta chain appears in the sequencing data of a study of post-analysis software for immune sequencing data. Study background: Some patients lacked subtype; others had relapsing-remitting, secondary progressive or progressive-relapsing disease.

Trimming left V 6 bases short and J 1 base short, with 15 bases between. There are 16 residues in the CDR3. CDR1 and CDR2 from the germline V gene are SEHNR and FQNEAQ (reference sequence). TCR beta libraries were prepared from cDNA with unique molecular identifiers. With about 0.95 to 11 million T cells as the source, hundreds of thousands of cDNA molecules resulted. TCRdb reanalysed the PCR reads using MiXCR and keeps one entry per CDR3 protein. The sample holds hundreds of thousands of distinct CDR3 sequences, 25% to 30% seen once. Whole-study findings and limits: Compared with controls, patients showed significantly lower normalized Chao1 diversity. F-measure co-clustering was strong for batch-matched samples. Compared with controls, patients had more of roughly five TRBV segments, including TRBV5-6, TRBV5-1 and TRBV20-1.

Notes on this clonotype: The antigen remains unidentified.

The chain uses TRBV7-9 and TRBJ2-2; D remains unclear. This sequence was found in a girl aged 5-17 years with multiple sclerosis. Sequenced sample: blood. Here the CDR3 reads CASRQQAGRNTGELFF. The CDR3 DNA is TGTGCCAGCAGACAGCAAGCAGGACGGAACACCGGGGAGCTGTTTTTT.